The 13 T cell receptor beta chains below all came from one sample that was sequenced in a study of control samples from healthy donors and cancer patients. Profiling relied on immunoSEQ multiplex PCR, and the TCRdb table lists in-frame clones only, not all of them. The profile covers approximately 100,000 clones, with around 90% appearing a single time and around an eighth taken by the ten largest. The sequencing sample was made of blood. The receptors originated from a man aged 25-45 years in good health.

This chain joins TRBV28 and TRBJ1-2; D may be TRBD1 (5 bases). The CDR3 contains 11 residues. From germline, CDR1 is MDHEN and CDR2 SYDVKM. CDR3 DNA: TGTGCAACCCAGGGTAACTATGGCTACACCTTC. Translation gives CATQGNYGYTF.

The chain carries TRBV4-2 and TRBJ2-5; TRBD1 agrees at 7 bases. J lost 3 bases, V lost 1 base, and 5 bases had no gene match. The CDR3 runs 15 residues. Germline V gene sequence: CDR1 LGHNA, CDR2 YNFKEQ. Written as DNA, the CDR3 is TGTGCCAGCAGCCAAGTAGGGACAGCGAAAGAGACCCAGTACTTC. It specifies CASSQVGTAKETQYF.

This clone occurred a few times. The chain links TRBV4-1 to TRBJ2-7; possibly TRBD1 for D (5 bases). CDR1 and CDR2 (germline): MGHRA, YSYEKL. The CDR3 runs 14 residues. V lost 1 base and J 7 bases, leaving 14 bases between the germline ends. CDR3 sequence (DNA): TGCGCCAGCAGCCAAGTCGATATCTCAGGGGAGCAGTACTTC. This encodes CASSQVDISGEQYF.

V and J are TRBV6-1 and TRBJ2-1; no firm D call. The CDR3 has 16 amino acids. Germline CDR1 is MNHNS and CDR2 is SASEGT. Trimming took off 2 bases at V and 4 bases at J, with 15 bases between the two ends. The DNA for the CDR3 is TGTGCCAGCAGTGAACTCCCGGGTAGCCTTTACAATGAGCAGTTCTTC. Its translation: CASSELPGSLYNEQFF.

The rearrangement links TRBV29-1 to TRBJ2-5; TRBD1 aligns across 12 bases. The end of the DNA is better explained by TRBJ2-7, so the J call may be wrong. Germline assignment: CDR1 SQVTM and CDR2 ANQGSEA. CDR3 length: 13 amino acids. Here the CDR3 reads CSVEGQGAYEQYF. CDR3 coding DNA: TGCAGCGTTGAGGGACAGGGGGCTTACGAGCAGTACTTC.

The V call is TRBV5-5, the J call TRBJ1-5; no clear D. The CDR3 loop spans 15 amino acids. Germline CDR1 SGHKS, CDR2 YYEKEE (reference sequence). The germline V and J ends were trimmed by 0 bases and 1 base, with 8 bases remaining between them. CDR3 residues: CASSLEGGSNQPQHF. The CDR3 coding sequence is TGTGCCAGCAGCTTGGAGGGTGGGAGCAATCAGCCCCAGCATTTT.

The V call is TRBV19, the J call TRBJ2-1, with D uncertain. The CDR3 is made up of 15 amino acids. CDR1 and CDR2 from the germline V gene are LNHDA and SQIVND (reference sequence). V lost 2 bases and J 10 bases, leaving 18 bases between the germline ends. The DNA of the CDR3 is TGTGCCAGTAGTATAAATACGGCCCCCAGTCCGGAGCAGTTCTTC. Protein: CASSINTAPSPEQFF.

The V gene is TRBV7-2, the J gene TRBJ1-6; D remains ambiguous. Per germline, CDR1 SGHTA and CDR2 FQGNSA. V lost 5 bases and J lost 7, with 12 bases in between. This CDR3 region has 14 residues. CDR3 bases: TGTGCCAGCAGCCTTACAGCGATCAATTCACCCCTCCACTTT. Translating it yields CASSLTAINSPLHF. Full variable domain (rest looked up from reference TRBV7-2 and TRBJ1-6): GAGVSQSPSNKVTEKGKDVELRCDPISGHTALYWYRQSLGQGLEFLIYFQGNSAPDKSGLPSDRFSAERTGGSVSTLTIQRTQQEDSAVYLCASSLTAINSPLHFGNGTRLTVT.

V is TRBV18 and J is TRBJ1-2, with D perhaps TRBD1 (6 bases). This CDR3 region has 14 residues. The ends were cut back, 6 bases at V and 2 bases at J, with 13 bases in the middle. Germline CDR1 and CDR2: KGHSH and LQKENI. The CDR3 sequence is CASSLQGNNYGYTF. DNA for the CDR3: TGTGCCAGCTCCCTGCAGGGGAACAACTATGGCTACACCTTC. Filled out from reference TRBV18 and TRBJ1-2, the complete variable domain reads NAGVMQNPRHLVRRRGQEARLRCSPMKGHSHVYWYRQLPEEGLKFMVYLQKENIIDESGMPKERFSAEFPKEGPSILRIQQVVRGDSAAYFCASSLQGNNYGYTFGSGTRLTVV.

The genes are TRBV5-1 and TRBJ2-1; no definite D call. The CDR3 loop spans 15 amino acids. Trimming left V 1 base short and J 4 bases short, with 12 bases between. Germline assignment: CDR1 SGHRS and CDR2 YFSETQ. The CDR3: CASSLPSYGYNEQFF. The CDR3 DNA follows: TGCGCCAGCAGCTTGCCCTCTTACGGTTACAATGAGCAGTTCTTC. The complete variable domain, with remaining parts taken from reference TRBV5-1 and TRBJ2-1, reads KAGVTQTPRYLIKTRGQQVTLSCSPISGHRSVSWYQQTPGQGLQFLFEYFSETQRNKGNFPGRFSGRQFSNSRSEMNVSTLELGDSALYLCASSLPSYGYNEQFFGPGTRLTVL.

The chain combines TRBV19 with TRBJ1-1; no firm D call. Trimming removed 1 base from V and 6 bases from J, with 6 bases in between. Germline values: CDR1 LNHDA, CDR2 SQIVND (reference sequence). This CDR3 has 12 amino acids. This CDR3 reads CASSIVGSEAFF. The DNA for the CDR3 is TGTGCCAGTAGTATAGTAGGATCTGAAGCTTTCTTT.

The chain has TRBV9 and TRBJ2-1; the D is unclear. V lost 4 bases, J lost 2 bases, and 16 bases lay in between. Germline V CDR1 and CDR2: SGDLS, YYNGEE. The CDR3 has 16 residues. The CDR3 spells CASSPMGSPTYNEQFF. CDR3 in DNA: TGTGCCAGCAGCCCTATGGGATCACCCACCTACAATGAGCAGTTCTTC.

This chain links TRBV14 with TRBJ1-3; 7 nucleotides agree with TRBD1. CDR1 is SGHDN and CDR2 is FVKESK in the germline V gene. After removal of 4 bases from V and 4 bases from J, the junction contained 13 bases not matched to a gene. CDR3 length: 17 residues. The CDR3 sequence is CASSLRPWGQLGNTIYF. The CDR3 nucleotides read TGTGCCAGCAGCCTTCGCCCCTGGGGACAGCTAGGAAACACCATATATTTT.